The T cell receptor beta chain described here comes from a study of human T cells and chemical hapten exposure. Study background: Small pooled library volume differences mainly caused per-sample TCR yield variation. Broader study findings: With DPC sensitization, TCRs exceeding 1 in 1000 frequency showed no change.

As the library was built, unique molecular identifiers were attached to individual cDNA molecules. A single record per CDR3 protein comes from TCRdb applying MiXCR to the RACE reads. The sample yields some 31,000 distinct CDR3 sequences, around 5% seen once. This CDR3 has 15 residues. V was shortened by 2 bases and J by 4 bases, with 13 bases between the two germline ends. Germline V gene sequence: CDR1 MNHEY, CDR2 SMNVEV (reference sequence). As to time point: healthy volunteer bleed at 6 weeks. Unfractionated whole blood served as the source for total RNA extraction. This clonotype was seen at least ten times. Its target is unknown.

V is TRBV27 and J is TRBJ2-3; D gene unclear. The receptor was derived from a human donor in good health. Some clones in this sample may be carry-over from other donors' samples. Sample: whole blood. CDR3: CASSLNRASADTQYF. DNA for the CDR3: TGTGCCAGCAGTTTAAATAGGGCCTCGGCAGATACGCAGTATTTT.